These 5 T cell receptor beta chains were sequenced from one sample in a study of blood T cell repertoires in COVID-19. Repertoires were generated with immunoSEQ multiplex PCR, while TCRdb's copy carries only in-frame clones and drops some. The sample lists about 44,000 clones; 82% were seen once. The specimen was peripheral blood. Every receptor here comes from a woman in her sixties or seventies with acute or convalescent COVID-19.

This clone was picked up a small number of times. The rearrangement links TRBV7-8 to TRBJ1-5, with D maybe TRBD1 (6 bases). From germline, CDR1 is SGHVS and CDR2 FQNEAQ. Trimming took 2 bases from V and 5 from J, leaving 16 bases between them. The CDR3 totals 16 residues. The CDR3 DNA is TGTGCCAGCAGCTTAAGAGGGGGACGAAGTGATCAGCCCCAGCATTTT. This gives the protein CASSLRGGRSDQPQHF.

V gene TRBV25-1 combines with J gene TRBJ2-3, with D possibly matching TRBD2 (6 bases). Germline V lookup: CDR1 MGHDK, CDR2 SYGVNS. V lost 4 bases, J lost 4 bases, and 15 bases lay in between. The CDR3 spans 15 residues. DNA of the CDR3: TGTGCCAGCAGTGTGTATACGGGGGATGCAGATACGCAGTATTTT. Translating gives CASSVYTGDADTQYF.

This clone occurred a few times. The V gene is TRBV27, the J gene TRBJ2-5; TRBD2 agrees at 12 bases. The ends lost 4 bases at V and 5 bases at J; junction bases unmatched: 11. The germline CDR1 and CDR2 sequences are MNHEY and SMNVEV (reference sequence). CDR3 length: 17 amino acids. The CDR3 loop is CASSSTSGRISRETQYF. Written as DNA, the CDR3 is TGTGCCAGCAGTTCAACTAGCGGGAGGATTTCACGGGAGACCCAGTACTTC.

The CDR3 loop is CASSTRTGGTLMNTEAFF. The DNA of the CDR3 is TGTGCCAGCAGCACCCGGACAGGGGGTACTTTAATGAACACTGAAGCTTTCTTT. The chain is built from TRBV9 and TRBJ1-1, with 10 bases that match TRBD1. The CDR3 runs to 18 residues. Germline V lookup: CDR1 SGDLS, CDR2 YYNGEE. J gave up 0 bases and V 4 bases, and 12 bases lay outside the gene matches.

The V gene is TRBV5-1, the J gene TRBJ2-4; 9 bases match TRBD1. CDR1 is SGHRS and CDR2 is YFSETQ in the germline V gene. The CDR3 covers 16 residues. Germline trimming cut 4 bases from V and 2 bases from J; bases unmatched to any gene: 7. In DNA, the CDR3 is TGCGCCAGCAGCGGGGAACAGGGGGCAACCAAAAACATTCAGTACTTC. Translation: CASSGEQGATKNIQYF.